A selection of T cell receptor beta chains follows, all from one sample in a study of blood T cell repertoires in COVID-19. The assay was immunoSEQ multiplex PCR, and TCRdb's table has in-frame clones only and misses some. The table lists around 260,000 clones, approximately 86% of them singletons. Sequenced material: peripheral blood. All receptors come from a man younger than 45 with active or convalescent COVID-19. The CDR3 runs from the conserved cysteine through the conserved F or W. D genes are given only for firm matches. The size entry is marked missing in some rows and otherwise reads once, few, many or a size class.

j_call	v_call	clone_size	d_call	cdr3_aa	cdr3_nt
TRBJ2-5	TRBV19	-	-	CASSSPQETQYF	TGTGCCAGTTCTTCTCCCCAAGAGACCCAGTACTTC
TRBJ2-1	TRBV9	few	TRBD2	CASQRGLALDEQFF	TGTGCCAGTCAAAGGGGACTAGCGCTCGATGAGCAGTTCTTC
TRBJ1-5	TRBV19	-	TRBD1	CASGTGRDQPQHF	TGTGCCAGCGGGACAGGGAGGGATCAGCCCCAGCATTTT
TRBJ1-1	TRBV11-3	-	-	CASSQGEGIAPNTEAFF	TGTGCCAGCAGCCAAGGGGAAGGTATCGCTCCGAACACTGAAGCTTTCTTT
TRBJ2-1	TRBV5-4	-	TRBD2	CASSILAGADEQFF	TGTGCCAGCAGCATACTAGCGGGGGCGGATGAGCAGTTCTTC
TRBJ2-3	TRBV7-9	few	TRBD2	CASSFLAGGTDTQYF	TGTGCCAGCAGCTTTTTAGCGGGGGGCACAGATACGCAGTATTTT
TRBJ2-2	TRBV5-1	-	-	CASSLFSGPGELFF	TGCGCCAGCAGCCTGTTTTCGGGTCCCGGGGAGCTGTTTTTT
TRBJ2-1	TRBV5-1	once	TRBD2	CASSLRGAGEYNEQFF	TGCGCCAGCAGCTTGCGAGGAGCGGGGGAGTACAATGAGCAGTTCTTC
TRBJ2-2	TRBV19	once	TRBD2	CASSIDPLAGVNTGELFF	TGTGCCAGTAGTATAGATCCCCTAGCGGGGGTGAACACCGGGGAGCTGTTTTTT
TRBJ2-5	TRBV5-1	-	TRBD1	CASRAGQGRETQYF	TGCGCCAGCAGGGCGGGACAGGGTAGAGAGACCCAGTACTTC
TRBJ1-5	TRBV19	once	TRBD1	CASSADRAKYQPQHF	TGTGCCAGTAGTGCCGACAGGGCCAAGTATCAGCCCCAGCATTTT
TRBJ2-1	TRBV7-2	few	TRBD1	CASSLESGTGDLEQFF	TGTGCCAGCAGCTTAGAATCGGGGACAGGCGACCTAGAGCAGTTCTTC
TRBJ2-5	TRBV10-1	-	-	CASSESGLGTQYF	TGCGCCAGCAGTGAGTCGGGACTTGGGACCCAGTACTTC
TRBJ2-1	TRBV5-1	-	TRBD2	CASSATSVSEGEQFF	TGCGCCAGCAGCGCGACTAGCGTCAGTGAGGGTGAGCAGTTCTTC
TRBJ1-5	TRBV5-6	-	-	CASSLGRDQPQHF	TGTGCCAGCAGCTTGGGGCGGGATCAGCCCCAGCATTTT
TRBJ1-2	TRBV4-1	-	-	CASSQDGGGGERPYGYTF	TGCGCCAGCAGCCAAGACGGCGGAGGGGGGGAAAGGCCCTATGGCTACACCTTC
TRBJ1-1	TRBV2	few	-	CASSEIVLNTEAFF	TGTGCCAGCAGTGAAATCGTTCTTAACACTGAAGCTTTCTTT
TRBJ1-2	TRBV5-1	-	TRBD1	CASSLSGQGASGYTF	TGCGCCAGCAGCTTGTCGGGACAGGGGGCGAGTGGCTACACCTTC
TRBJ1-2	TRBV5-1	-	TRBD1	CASSLRGQANYGYTF	TGCGCCAGCAGCCTCAGGGGACAGGCTAACTATGGCTACACCTTC